These T cell receptor beta chains were read from a single sample in a study of T cells after yellow fever vaccination. Each CDR3 protein is one row after TCRdb ran MiXCR on the 5' RACE reads. Among about 340,000 distinct CDR3 sequences listed, about 4% were seen once. The sample was PBMCs, taken 5 days after the yellow fever booster vaccination. The receptors were gathered from a man between 18 and 35 years old who received the YFV17D yellow fever vaccine. Each CDR3 is given with its conserved first and last residue. The order of the fields is CDR3 protein, CDR3 DNA, clone size, V gene, J gene, D gene. D genes are given only for firm matches. Not every row has a clone size; where given, it reads once, few, many or a size class.

cdr3_aa: CASSQVGQGAIRNGYTF; cdr3_nt: TGCGCCAGCAGCCAAGTCGGGCAGGGGGCGATTAGAAACGGCTACACCTTC; clone_size: few; v_call: TRBV4-1; j_call: TRBJ1-2; d_call: TRBD1
cdr3_aa: CSASVDINYGYTF; cdr3_nt: TGCAGTGCTAGCGTTGACATTAACTATGGCTACACCTTC; clone_size: many; v_call: TRBV20-1; j_call: TRBJ1-2; d_call: -
cdr3_aa: CASRDSFYGYTF; cdr3_nt: TGTGCCAGTAGGGACAGCTTCTATGGCTACACCTTC; clone_size: -; v_call: TRBV19; j_call: TRBJ1-2; d_call: -
cdr3_aa: CSAPGGFF; cdr3_nt: TGCAGTGCCCCCGGCGGCTTCTTC; clone_size: -; v_call: TRBV20-1; j_call: TRBJ2-1; d_call: -
cdr3_aa: CSATGLETQYF; cdr3_nt: TGCAGTGCTACAGGGTTAGAGACCCAGTACTTC; clone_size: -; v_call: TRBV20-1; j_call: TRBJ2-5; d_call: -
cdr3_aa: CASRSLAGSGDTQYF; cdr3_nt: TGTGCCAGTCGCTCACTAGCGGGGAGTGGAGATACGCAGTATTTT; clone_size: few; v_call: TRBV19; j_call: TRBJ2-3; d_call: TRBD2
cdr3_aa: CASSSTIRDFYGYTF; cdr3_nt: TGTGCCAGCAGTTCAACAATCCGGGACTTCTATGGCTACACCTTC; clone_size: many; v_call: TRBV7-8; j_call: TRBJ1-2; d_call: -
cdr3_aa: CASSFQGLAGGWNIQYF; cdr3_nt: TGTGCCAGCAGTTTTCAAGGACTAGCGGGGGGTTGGAACATTCAGTACTTC; clone_size: many; v_call: TRBV27; j_call: TRBJ2-4; d_call: TRBD2
cdr3_aa: CASSQDQSQETQYF; cdr3_nt: TGTGCCAGCAGCCAAGATCAGTCCCAAGAGACCCAGTACTTC; clone_size: many; v_call: TRBV4-2; j_call: TRBJ2-5; d_call: -
cdr3_aa: CAISPNYEQYF; cdr3_nt: TGTGCCATCAGTCCCAACTACGAGCAGTACTTC; clone_size: few; v_call: TRBV10-3; j_call: TRBJ2-7; d_call: -
cdr3_aa: CASSATGTGYSNQPQHF; cdr3_nt: TGTGCCAGCTCCGCGACAGGGACGGGATATAGCAATCAGCCCCAGCATTTT; clone_size: few; v_call: TRBV18; j_call: TRBJ1-5; d_call: TRBD1
cdr3_aa: CASSLVSGGSGNTIYF; cdr3_nt: TGTGCCAGCAGCTTAGTGTCGGGGGGCTCTGGAAACACCATATATTTT; clone_size: many; v_call: TRBV7-2; j_call: TRBJ1-3; d_call: -
cdr3_aa: CASSRPGPGDTQYF; cdr3_nt: TGCGCCAGCAGCCGTCCGGGGCCGGGAGATACGCAGTATTTT; clone_size: many; v_call: TRBV4-1; j_call: TRBJ2-3; d_call: -
cdr3_aa: CASSLKVIPGEQFF; cdr3_nt: TGTGCCAGCAGTTTAAAGGTAATCCCGGGTGAGCAGTTCTTC; clone_size: -; v_call: TRBV12-3/TRBV12-4; j_call: TRBJ2-1; d_call: -
cdr3_aa: CASSQGQDIQTQYF; cdr3_nt: TGTGCCAGCTCACAAGGACAGGACATTCAGACCCAGTACTTC; clone_size: -; v_call: TRBV18; j_call: TRBJ2-5; d_call: TRBD1
cdr3_aa: CATSDRIPPNEQFF; cdr3_nt: TGTGCCACCAGTGATCGTATCCCCCCCAATGAGCAGTTCTTC; clone_size: many; v_call: TRBV24-1; j_call: TRBJ2-1; d_call: -
cdr3_aa: CAWRWKGNTIYF; cdr3_nt: TGTGCCTGGAGGTGGAAAGGAAACACCATATATTTT; clone_size: few; v_call: TRBV30; j_call: TRBJ1-3; d_call: -
cdr3_aa: CASSLTSGELAFF; cdr3_nt: TGTGCCAGCAGCTTGACTTCCGGGGAGCTAGCTTTCTTT; clone_size: -; v_call: TRBV7-2; j_call: TRBJ1-1; d_call: -
cdr3_aa: CASSEQSDEQYF; cdr3_nt: TGTGCCAGCAGTGAACAGAGCGACGAGCAGTACTTC; clone_size: -; v_call: TRBV2; j_call: TRBJ2-7; d_call: -
cdr3_aa: CASSHKEMNTEAFF; cdr3_nt: TGCGCCAGCAGCCATAAGGAAATGAACACTGAAGCTTTCTTT; clone_size: few; v_call: TRBV4-1; j_call: TRBJ1-1; d_call: -
cdr3_aa: CASSFTGGRRTDTQYF; cdr3_nt: TGTGCCAGCAGTTTTACAGGGGGGAGGCGCACAGATACGCAGTATTTT; clone_size: many; v_call: TRBV12-3/TRBV12-4; j_call: TRBJ2-3; d_call: TRBD1
cdr3_aa: CSAPTSGANTGELFF; cdr3_nt: TGCAGTGCGCCGACTAGCGGGGCGAACACCGGGGAGCTGTTTTTT; clone_size: -; v_call: TRBV20-1; j_call: TRBJ2-2; d_call: TRBD2
cdr3_aa: CASSPDRGALGSPLHF; cdr3_nt: TGTGCCAGCAGCCCGGACAGGGGAGCCCTCGGTTCACCCCTCCACTTT; clone_size: many; v_call: TRBV4-2; j_call: TRBJ1-6; d_call: TRBD1
cdr3_aa: CASSSQGSVAEAFF; cdr3_nt: TGTGCCAGCAGCTCTCAGGGGAGTGTCGCTGAAGCTTTCTTT; clone_size: -; v_call: TRBV13; j_call: TRBJ1-1; d_call: -
cdr3_aa: CASSPQGAFNEQYF; cdr3_nt: TGTGCCAGCAGCCCCCAGGGGGCATTCAACGAGCAGTACTTC; clone_size: many; v_call: TRBV5-5; j_call: TRBJ2-7; d_call: TRBD1
cdr3_aa: CASSPQRIGRSTDTQYF; cdr3_nt: TGTGCCAGCAGCCCCCAACGTATCGGGCGAAGCACAGATACGCAGTATTTT; clone_size: few; v_call: TRBV7-8; j_call: TRBJ2-3; d_call: -